These 7 T cell receptor beta chains originate from one sample sequenced in a study of shared clonotypes between healthy human individuals. Produced via immunoSEQ multiplex PCR; TCRdb's table is partial and in-frame only. The table has about 2.3 million clones, more than 85% seen once. The sample was naive CD4+ T cells from PBMCs. Subset indicated: CD45RA+ positively selected. These receptors all come from a man younger than 35 in good health. Some clones in this sample may be carry-over from other donors' samples.

Concerning this clone: The same CDR3 can be traced to other DNA sequences in this sample. The chain has TRBV5-1 and TRBJ2-7; 9 bases agree with TRBD1. Trimming took 0 bases from V and 2 from J; bases not matched to a gene: 3. Germline assignment: CDR1 SGHRS and CDR2 YFSETQ. The CDR3 length is 15 residues. The CDR3 sequence is CASSLAGTGTYEQYF. CDR3 DNA: TGCGCCAGCAGCTTGGCCGGGACAGGGACCTACGAGCAGTACTTC.

V usage is TRBV29-1 and J usage is TRBJ2-3; TRBD2 matches at 10 bases. CDR3 size: 20 residues. After removal of 8 bases from V and 4 bases from J, the junction contained 27 bases not matched to a gene. From germline, CDR1 is SQVTM and CDR2 ANQGSEA. CDR3: CSHGARGPLLAGDLADTQYF. In DNA, the CDR3 is TGCAGCCATGGGGCTAGGGGACCCCTTCTAGCGGGAGATCTCGCAGATACGCAGTATTTT.

This rearrangement joins TRBV29-1 to TRBJ1-1, with D unresolved. This CDR3 has 14 amino acids. With 1 base removed from V and 6 bases from J, the gap between germline ends came to 15 bases. Per the germline V gene, CDR1 is SQVTM and CDR2 is ANQGSEA. This CDR3 is CSVEGALTAPEAFF. CDR3 coding DNA: TGCAGCGTTGAAGGTGCCCTCACGGCGCCTGAAGCTTTCTTT.

The V call is TRBV28, the J call TRBJ1-5, with D unresolved. The CDR3 loop spans 13 amino acids. Germline loops: CDR1 MDHEN, CDR2 SYDVKM. V lost 7 bases, J lost 4 bases, and 11 bases lay in between. DNA of the CDR3: TGTGCCAGCATCGGTCTCTTAAATCAGCCCCAGCATTTT. Protein: CASIGLLNQPQHF. The full variable domain, with the rest looked up from reference TRBV28 and TRBJ1-5, is DVKVTQSSRYLVKRTGEKVFLECVQDMDHENMFWYRQDPGLGLRLIYFSYDVKMKEKGDIPEGYSVSREKKERFSLILESASTNQTSMYLCASIGLLNQPQHFGDGTRLSIL.

V and J are TRBV30 and TRBJ2-7, with no clear D. CDR3 length: 15 residues. V was clipped by 5 bases and J by 2 bases, with 19 bases between them. The V gene's germline CDR1 is GTSNPN and CDR2 SVGIG (reference sequence). CDR3 nucleotide sequence: TGTGCCTGGGGCCCCGCCGGGTCCCCTCCCTACGAGCAGTACTTC. This gives the protein CAWGPAGSPPYEQYF.

CDR3 sequence (DNA): TGTGCCAGCACCCCGGGCGGGAGGCGCAGTTTCAATGAGCAGTTCTTC. Protein: CASTPGGRRSFNEQFF. The V and J genes are TRBV5-4 and TRBJ2-1, with 8 bases lining up with TRBD2. The V segment lost 6 bases and the J segment 6 bases; nucleotides outside the gene matches: 14. In germline, CDR1 is SGHNT, CDR2 YYREEE (reference sequence). The CDR3 has 16 amino acids.

The chain carries TRBV7-9 and TRBJ2-7; unclear D gene. The CDR3 is 10 residues long. Trimming left V 8 bases short and J 6 bases short, with 8 bases between. Germline CDR1 is SEHNR and CDR2 is FQNEAQ (reference sequence). The CDR3 reads CASGTLEQYF. The CDR3 bases are TGTGCCAGCGGCACGCTCGAGCAGTACTTC.